The source of this T cell receptor (beta chain) is a study of blood T cells in healthy people across ages. This CDR3 is built from 17 residues. Germline V gene data show CDR1 as MNHEY and CDR2 as SVGAGI. Concerning this clonotype itself: The junction shows a germline mismatch at one end, possibly a read error.

Combining a sample-barcoded 5' primer with a J-beta primer mix, a second PCR ran for roughly 7 to 11 cycles. A template-switch adaptor that had 12 random nucleotides put a tag on each cDNA molecule. MiXCR, run by TCRdb on the 5' RACE reads, gives a single entry per CDR3 protein. The sample yields 650,000 to 950,000 distinct CDR3 sequences, 40% to 50% seen once. V is TRBV6-5 and J is TRBJ1-1, with D possibly matching TRBD1 (5 bases). The source of this sequence is a man in his fifties or sixties in good health. The sequenced material came from blood. CDR3 nucleotides: TGTGCCAGCAGTTTCAATTACAGGAGCGGGACGAACACTGGAGCTTTCTTT. Encoded protein: CASSFNYRSGTNTGAFF.